This TCR beta chain emerged from a study of blood T cell repertoires in COVID-19 (dated by TCRdb to the early 2020s). Regarding the complete study: Samples from collaborators originated in the United States, Italy and Spain and spanned both the acute and convalescent phases of COVID-19. The prospective study material was composed of cDNA or gDNA derived from T cells, B-cell-depleted T cells, or PBMCs. Deeply sampled blood TCRbeta repertoires from subjects exposed to, actively infected with, or recovered from COVID-19 were included in the dataset. The repertoires were released in a freely available public database meant as a resource for research on the immune response to SARS-CoV-2. Samples came from the ongoing ImmuneRACE study (first 160 participants) plus 1,254 subjects from 6 global collaborators. The sample metadata nearly always contained a de-identified subject ID, COVID-19 status, age in years and sex. Where available, HLA class I and class II types were taken from metadata supplied by the sample provider and were not determined by assay-based typing.

As to this clone: Its antigen target is currently unknown. No qualities accompany the bases; no much larger clone lies one base away.

General study outcomes and caveats: The amount of clinical and demographic metadata varied by source and participant and was provided uncurated.

At one collaborating source in Seattle, patients were enrolled during active infection and were followed longitudinally through the course of disease. Each collaborating institution followed its own protocols to collect whole blood in K2EDTA tubes. Collaborator samples were shipped for TCRbeta analysis as frozen whole blood, isolated PBMCs, or DNA extracted from either sample type. TCRbeta CDR3 regions were amplified from genomic DNA by means of the immunoSEQ Assay, a bias-controlled multiplex PCR. As for how the authors treated the data: Nucleated cell counts per sample were estimated from amplification of reference gene primers within the assay. To quantify the absolute abundance of each unique TCRbeta CDR3 rearrangement, sequence reads were collapsed and filtered. Productive Simpson clonality was computed per sample as the square root of Simpson's diversity index over productive rearrangements. In its TCRdb copy, this immuneACCESS table keeps in-frame sequences only and misses some clones. Where compared with another copy, unresolved V genes explain less than half of these, and the others have no known cause. Clone size and the V and J calls come from that table; the DNA yielded D and trimming. The sample yields fewer than 300,000 clones; approximately 91% were counted once. The ten largest clones take up 2.2% of the sample.

CDR3 length: 22 amino acids, cysteine to phenylalanine. Kept here is only the CDR3 DNA, which spans 66 bases and is read in frame from base 1. As encoded in the germline V gene (reference sequence), CDR1 is LNHDA while CDR2 is SQIVND. A distance of 39 bases separates the germline ends of V and J, which lose 5 bases and 7 bases respectively. Sequencing input: peripheral blood. The rearrangement combines TRBV19 with TRBJ2-1; TRBD2 could be the D gene, as 13 bases match. The clonotype originates from a woman aged 30 to 39 with COVID-19, enrolled during active disease. The CDR3 protein: CASSLRDRGRLAGGMVRNEQFF. The nucleotide sequence is TGTGCCAGTAGTCTCCGGGACAGGGGGCGACTAGCGGGAGGAATGGTTAGGAATGAGCAGTTCTTC.